This T cell receptor beta chain stems from a study of T cell responses to AZD1222 COVID-19 vaccine. TCRdb's copy holds only in-frame clones and misses some; the assay was immunoSEQ multiplex PCR. The sample lists more than 85,000 clones, 88% occurring once. The CDR3 consists of 13 residues. This receptor was obtained from an adult in good health. This specimen was peripheral blood, taken on day 0 of AZD1222 vaccination. The J gene is TRBJ2-1, the V gene TRBV12-2. TRBV12-2 is an annotated pseudogene. The DNA for the CDR3 is TGTGCAAGTCGCTTAGTCGTGGTGGGTGAGCAGTTCTTC. This sequence encodes CASRLVVVGEQFF.